The rows below give T cell receptor beta chains drawn from one sample of a study of early T cells in non-severe SARS-CoV-2 infection. TCRdb passed the 5' RACE reads through MiXCR, listing each CDR3 protein once. The data contain some 87,000 distinct CDR3 sequences, around 13% of them singletons. The sample comprised whole blood. All receptors derive from an adult who was a healthcare worker with PCR-confirmed SARS-CoV-2 infection or an uninfected control (not recorded which). The CDR3 runs from the conserved cysteine through the conserved F or W. The D gene is left open where the match is weak. Clone size is given for some rows only: seen once, a few or many times, or a class if the clone is expanded.

V gene	clone size	D gene	J gene	CDR3 protein	CDR3 DNA
TRBV27	many	NA	TRBJ1-4	CASGPYATNEKLFF	TGTGCCAGCGGCCCATATGCAACTAATGAAAAACTGTTTTTT
TRBV7-9	many	TRBD1	TRBJ2-2	CASGQGAGELFF	TGTGCCAGCGGGCAGGGGGCCGGGGAGCTGTTTTTT
TRBV7-2	few	NA	TRBJ2-3	CASSRLVVATDTQYF	TGTGCCAGCAGCCGTCTAGTGGTCGCCACAGATACGCAGTATTTT
TRBV5-4	NA	TRBD1	TRBJ2-5	CASSLGQGVETQYF	TGTGCCAGCAGCTTGGGACAGGGGGTAGAGACCCAGTACTTC
TRBV20-1	many	TRBD2	TRBJ2-7	CSAGPDSGNRYEQYF	TGCAGTGCTGGGCCTGATAGCGGGAACCGCTACGAGCAGTACTTC
TRBV7-2	many	NA	TRBJ2-1	CASSLVIQEQFF	TGTGCCAGCAGCTTAGTTATCCAAGAGCAGTTCTTC
TRBV20-1	NA	NA	TRBJ1-5	CSASSGEGQPQHF	TGCAGTGCTAGTAGCGGGGAAGGTCAGCCCCAGCATTTT
TRBV6-6	many	NA	TRBJ1-1	CASSPTENTEAFF	TGTGCCAGCAGTCCTACAGAGAACACTGAAGCTTTCTTT
TRBV5-1	few	NA	TRBJ2-5	CASSRTELAPGETQYF	TGCGCCAGCTCGAGAACTGAACTAGCCCCGGGAGAGACCCAGTACTTC
TRBV30	NA	TRBD1	TRBJ1-4	CAWGGTTGLLEKLFF	TGTGCCTGGGGGGGCACGACAGGGTTACTTGAAAAACTGTTTTTT
TRBV12-3/TRBV12-4	few	NA	TRBJ2-7	CASSLAPDRPRYF	TGTGCCAGCAGTTTAGCGCCGGACAGACCGCGGTACTTC
TRBV29-1	many	TRBD1	TRBJ1-2	CSAGTDDGYTF	TGCAGCGCCGGGACAGATGATGGCTACACCTTC
TRBV12-3/TRBV12-4	NA	NA	TRBJ2-1	CASRDTGTGRNEQFF	TGTGCCAGCAGAGATACCGGGACTGGACGTAATGAGCAGTTCTTC
TRBV6-2/TRBV6-3	many	TRBD1	TRBJ1-1	CASSRPGSGGEAFF	TGTGCCAGCAGTCGCCCCGGTTCAGGGGGTGAAGCTTTCTTT
TRBV5-1	many	TRBD1	TRBJ1-2	CASSLRQGAGAGYTF	TGCGCCAGCAGCCTTCGACAGGGTGCAGGAGCTGGCTACACCTTC
TRBV11-2	NA	NA	TRBJ2-4	CASSLEFAGYKNIQYF	TGTGCCAGCAGCTTAGAATTCGCGGGGTACAAAAACATTCAGTACTTC
TRBV5-1	many	NA	TRBJ2-7	CASSSELVGEQYF	TGCGCCAGCAGTAGTGAGTTGGTGGGGGAGCAGTACTTC
TRBV5-1	many	NA	TRBJ1-1	CASSPGSGWAFF	TGCGCCAGCAGCCCGGGCTCCGGGTGGGCTTTCTTT
TRBV2	few	TRBD1	TRBJ1-5	CASRSGTGNQPQHF	TGTGCCAGCAGATCCGGGACAGGCAATCAGCCCCAGCATTTT
TRBV4-3	NA	NA	TRBJ2-1	CASSQDGVSYEQFF	TGCGCCAGCAGCCAAGACGGGGTCAGCTATGAGCAGTTCTTC
TRBV5-1	NA	TRBD2	TRBJ2-1	CASSSIAGGGSEQFF	TGCGCCAGCAGCTCCATAGCGGGGGGAGGTAGTGAGCAGTTCTTC
TRBV7-8	few	NA	TRBJ2-3	CASSLPAKQQGGPTDTQYF	TGTGCCAGCAGCCTACCCGCAAAGCAACAGGGAGGCCCCACAGATACGCAGTATTTT
TRBV18	many	NA	TRBJ2-7	CASSPRLGDYEQYF	TGTGCCAGCTCACCACGTCTGGGGGACTACGAGCAGTACTTC
TRBV7-9	many	NA	TRBJ2-3	CASSPTEGRISTDTQYF	TGTGCCAGCAGCCCAACGGAGGGACGGATAAGCACAGATACGCAGTATTTT
TRBV5-5	NA	NA	TRBJ1-1	CASSPNTEAFF	TGTGCCAGCAGCCCGAACACTGAAGCTTTCTTT
TRBV21-1	many	NA	TRBJ1-2	CASSKVTGKRDGYTF	TGTGCCAGCAGCAAGGTGACAGGGAAGAGGGATGGCTACACCTTC
TRBV11-2	many	NA	TRBJ2-3	CASSLVDSHTQYF	TGTGCCAGCAGCTTAGTGGACTCGCATACGCAGTATTTT
TRBV12-3/TRBV12-4	NA	NA	TRBJ1-4	CASSFRANEKLFF	TGTGCCAGCAGTTTTCGAGCTAATGAAAAACTGTTTTTT
TRBV9	NA	NA	TRBJ2-3	CASSAVGRDTQYF	TGTGCCAGCAGCGCTGTGGGGAGGGATACGCAGTATTTT
TRBV20-1	few	NA	TRBJ1-2	CSARVQLLYTF	TGCAGTGCTAGAGTACAGCTACTTTACACCTTC
TRBV12-3/TRBV12-4	NA	TRBD1	TRBJ2-2	CASSPGTGVGELFF	TGTGCCAGCAGCCCCGGGACAGGGGTCGGGGAGCTGTTTTTT
TRBV4-3	NA	TRBD2	TRBJ2-1	CASSQEEGLAGEQFF	TGCGCCAGCAGCCAAGAGGAGGGGCTAGCGGGGGAGCAGTTCTTC
TRBV12-3/TRBV12-4	many	NA	TRBJ1-2	CASSTGSGYTF	TGTGCCAGTAGTACAGGGTCTGGCTACACCTTC
TRBV7-7	NA	NA	TRBJ2-3	CASSLADSLTDTQYF	TGTGCTAGCAGCTTAGCGGACAGCCTCACAGATACGCAGTATTTT
TRBV11-2	NA	NA	TRBJ2-1	CASSLVGGRSYNEQFF	TGTGCCAGCAGCTTAGTTGGGGGGCGCTCCTACAATGAGCAGTTCTTC
TRBV9	once	NA	TRBJ1-2	CASSVEGSYGYTF	TGTGCCAGCAGCGTAGAGGGCAGCTATGGCTACACCTTC
TRBV7-2	NA	NA	TRBJ2-7	CASSFSSSGTIYYEQYF	TGTGCCAGCAGCTTCAGCAGTTCCGGGACAATTTACTACGAGCAGTACTTC
TRBV20-1	NA	NA	TRBJ1-2	CSARDRSGYTF	TGCAGTGCTAGAGATCGTAGCGGCTACACCTTC
TRBV12-3/TRBV12-4	few	NA	TRBJ1-1	CASSSRGPMNTEAFF	TGTGCCAGCAGTTCCCGGGGGCCGATGAACACTGAAGCTTTCTTT
TRBV12-3/TRBV12-4	NA	NA	TRBJ1-5	CASSTDIAQHF	TGTGCCAGCAGTACCGACATAGCCCAGCATTTT
TRBV7-9	many	NA	TRBJ2-3	CASSWDAHTDTQYF	TGTGCCAGCAGCTGGGACGCACATACAGATACGCAGTATTTT
TRBV2	NA	TRBD1	TRBJ1-1	CASSKLRGDTEAFF	TGTGCCAGCAGTAAGCTCAGGGGGGACACTGAAGCTTTCTTT
TRBV29-1	few	NA	TRBJ2-3	CSEASTDTQYF	TGCAGCGAGGCTAGCACAGATACGCAGTATTTT
TRBV27	NA	NA	TRBJ2-3	CASRFPGPTDTQYF	TGTGCCAGCAGATTCCCGGGGCCCACAGATACGCAGTATTTT
TRBV27	many	NA	TRBJ1-1	CASSLVRLHTEAFF	TGTGCCAGCAGTTTAGTCAGACTTCACACTGAAGCTTTCTTT
TRBV10-3	few	TRBD1	TRBJ2-3	CAISDPSRLGQVDTDTQYF	TGTGCCATCAGTGACCCCTCCAGACTCGGACAGGTCGACACAGATACGCAGTATTTT
TRBV7-9	many	NA	TRBJ1-1	CASSPYRGAEAFF	TGTGCCAGCAGCCCGTACCGGGGGGCTGAAGCTTTCTTT
TRBV10-1	many	NA	TRBJ2-5	CASSGGGGQETQYF	TGCGCCAGCAGTGGAGGTGGTGGCCAAGAGACCCAGTACTTC
TRBV6-5	NA	NA	TRBJ1-1	CASSNSVMNTEAFF	TGTGCCAGCAGCAACAGCGTTATGAACACTGAAGCTTTCTTT